These 14 T cell receptor beta chains were all obtained from the same sample, sequenced in a study of blood T cell repertoires in COVID-19. Assay: immunoSEQ multiplex PCR; the TCRdb copy retains only in-frame clones and omits some. The profile covers 150,000 or so clones, with about 92% appearing a single time and roughly 5% taken by the ten largest. The sample consisted of peripheral blood. These receptors were collected from a man aged 25-45 years with COVID-19, enrolled during active disease.

The chain combines TRBV12-5 with TRBJ2-3, with a weak D call TRBD2 (6 bases). CDR3 length equals 14 residues. Trimming shortened V by 1 base and J by 3 bases, and 8 bases separated the two germline ends. Germline V gene lookup returns CDR1 LGHNT and CDR2 FRNRAP. The CDR3 loop reads CASGLEGRTDTQYF. The CDR3 DNA reads as TGTGCTAGTGGTTTGGAGGGGAGGACAGATACGCAGTATTTT.

Written as DNA, the CDR3 is TGTGCCACCAGCAGGGCGCCTAGCGGGGGTTATGAGCAGTTCTTC. This sequence encodes CATSRAPSGGYEQFF. This chain uses TRBV15 with TRBJ2-1, with 10 bases fitting TRBD2. J was trimmed by 8 bases and V by 3 bases; bases with no gene match: 7. CDR3 length equals 15 residues. Germline loops: CDR1 LNHNV, CDR2 YYDKDF (reference sequence). Filled out from reference TRBV15 and TRBJ2-1, the complete variable domain reads DAMVIQNPRYQVTQFGKPVTLSCSQTLNHNVMYWYQQKSSQAPKLLFHYYDKDFNNEADTPDNFQSRRPNTSFCFLDIRSPGLGDTAMYLCATSRAPSGGYEQFFGPGTRLTVL.

The chain's CDR3 is CASSPTTPTAREKLFF. In DNA form, the CDR3 reads TGTGCCAGCAGTCCGACTACACCTACTGCTAGGGAAAAACTGTTTTTT. The rearrangement links TRBV6-6 to TRBJ1-4, with no clear D. The CDR3 runs 16 residues. CDR1 and CDR2 from the germline V gene are MNHNY and SVGAGI (reference sequence). Trimming cost V 5 bases and J 8 bases, with 21 bases left between them.

The chain links TRBV4-3 to TRBJ2-7, with 10 bases matching TRBD2. The CDR3 is 15 residues long. V lost 5 bases, J lost 3 bases, and 7 bases stayed unmatched. Germline lookup yields CDR1 LGHNA and CDR2 YSLEER. The chain's CDR3 is CASSLETSGFYEQYF. The CDR3 DNA follows: TGCGCCAGCAGCTTAGAGACTAGCGGGTTCTACGAGCAGTACTTC.

The table lists this clone with a few counts. CDR3 loop: CASSLSDRGGTEAFF. The CDR3 nucleotides read TGCGCCAGCAGCTTGAGTGACAGGGGGGGAACTGAAGCTTTCTTT. The chain has TRBV5-1 and TRBJ1-1; 9 positions match TRBD1. V shed 1 base and J 5 bases; nucleotides not matched to a gene: 6. Germline V gene lookup returns CDR1 SGHRS and CDR2 YFSETQ. The CDR3 covers 15 residues.

This clone was found once. The chain combines TRBV7-2 with TRBJ2-3, with 7 bases that match TRBD1. This CDR3 has 17 amino acids. The junction had 11 bases not matched to a gene; V was cut back by 2 bases and J by 3 bases. CDR1 and CDR2 from the germline V gene are SGHTA and FQGNSA. The CDR3, as DNA: TGTGCCAGCAGCTTAATCCCGGCAGGGGGAACGACAGATACGCAGTATTTT. Encoded protein: CASSLIPAGGTTDTQYF.

V gene TRBV5-4 combines with J gene TRBJ2-6; 10 bases are shared with TRBD1. CDR1 and CDR2 (germline): SGHNT, YYREEE (reference sequence). Trimming cost V 5 bases and J 0 bases; bases outside gene matches: 8. The CDR3 spans 18 residues. The CDR3, as DNA: TGTGCCAGCAGGAAAGGGGGACAGGGGTCCTCTGGGGCCAACGTCCTGACTTTC. Translating gives CASRKGGQGSSGANVLTF.

This clone was recorded a few times. This rearrangement joins TRBV29-1 to TRBJ1-4; D ambiguous. Germline loops: CDR1 SQVTM, CDR2 ANQGSEA. CDR3 length: 14 residues. Between the trimmed V and J ends, which lost 4 bases and 4 bases, there was a span of 13 bases. CDR3 sequence: CSVVLWGVNEKLFF. As DNA, the CDR3 is TGCAGCGTTGTGTTGTGGGGAGTTAATGAAAAACTGTTTTTT.

The chain joins TRBV19 to TRBJ2-7; TRBD2 agrees at 7 bases. Germline loops: CDR1 LNHDA, CDR2 SQIVND (reference sequence). This CDR3 spans 14 amino acids. V trimming: 3 bases; J trimming: 5 bases; junction bases outside the gene matches: 7. The CDR3 nucleotides are TGTGCCAGTAGTATCGCAGGGAGGGGAAACGAGCAGTACTTC. Its translation is CASSIAGRGNEQYF.

With respect to this clone: Other DNA sequences from this sample encode an identical CDR3 as well. V and J are TRBV29-1 and TRBJ1-1, with a possible D match to TRBD1 (5 bases). Germline assignment: CDR1 SQVTM and CDR2 ANQGSEA. Deletions cut 3 bases from V and 4 bases from J, with 9 bases between. The CDR3 totals 12 residues. In nucleotides, the CDR3 is TGCAGCGTTGATCGGGGGAGCACTGAAGCTTTCTTT. Its translation: CSVDRGSTEAFF.

The rearrangement joins TRBV6-2 or TRBV6-3 to TRBJ2-7, with 9 positions matching TRBD1. The CDR3 loop spans 16 amino acids. The V segment lost 5 bases and the J segment 4 bases; nucleotides outside the gene matches: 12. Germline lookup yields CDR1 MNHEY and CDR2 SVGEGT. The CDR3 reads CASSRAGQGSMYEQYF. The CDR3 coding sequence is TGTGCCAGCAGTCGAGCCGGACAGGGGTCGATGTACGAGCAGTACTTC.

This clone appeared once. V and J are TRBV28 and TRBJ1-2, with D unresolved. Germline loops: CDR1 MDHEN, CDR2 SYDVKM. This CDR3 has 14 amino acids. The ends were cut back, 2 bases at V and 8 bases at J, with 15 bases in the middle. The CDR3, as DNA: TGTGCCAGCAGTTTACGGCAGATCGAGCGGGGCTACACCTTC. Its protein product is CASSLRQIERGYTF.

The chain has TRBV7-8 and TRBJ2-7; TRBD2 matches at 9 bases. The trim removed 1 base at V and 1 base at J, leaving 5 bases unmatched. The CDR3 spans 16 residues. The germline V gene has CDR1 SGHVS and CDR2 FQNEAQ. CDR3 residues: CASSLGVLAGSYEQYF. The CDR3, as DNA: TGTGCCAGCAGCTTAGGGGTCCTAGCGGGGTCCTACGAGCAGTACTTC.

The table lists this clone with a count of one. The chain employs TRBV2 and TRBJ1-2, with D unresolved. The V gene's germline CDR1 is SNHLY and CDR2 FYNNEI. V lost 6 bases, J lost 3 bases, and 8 bases lay in between. CDR3 size: 12 residues. The CDR3 sequence: CASRNSYYGYTF. Here the CDR3 DNA reads TGTGCCAGCAGGAACAGTTACTATGGCTACACCTTC.